This TCR beta chain was profiled in a study of vaccination effects on CD4 cells after COVID-19. Across the study: It was two doses of either the BNT162b2 or mRNA-1273 vaccine that participants received.

Of note for this clone: Its antigen is still unknown.

A roughly 10-day culture period preceded the isolation of CD4+ T cells. Clones were sequenced by immunoSEQ multiplex PCR, and TCRdb holds only the in-frame ones, with some missing. The sample lists roughly 60,000 clones; approximately 72% were seen once. This CDR3 comprises 12 residues. Germline lookup yields CDR1 SNHLY and CDR2 FYNNEI. Trimming took off 4 bases at V and 7 bases at J, with 5 bases between the two ends. V and J are TRBV2 and TRBJ1-6; D not certain. This receptor was obtained from a human donor who had a prior SARS-CoV-2 infection. The sample here was CD4+ T cells from PBMCs cultured without peptide, taken before COVID-19 vaccination. CDR3 residues: CASSVTNSPLHF. The CDR3 bases are TGTGCCAGCAGTGTTACGAATTCACCCCTCCACTTT.